This T cell receptor (beta chain) stems from a study of T cells in Graves' hyperthyroidism and ophthalmopathy (dated by TCRdb to the late 2010s). For context, the study as a whole: Peripheral blood was sampled at the time of initial diagnosis, prior to any treatment. TCR V-J signatures able to tell the groups apart were searched for in a discovery cohort of 90 to 100 patients, of whom 43 had Graves' ophthalmopathy and roughly 57 had stable Graves' hyperthyroidism. Prospective prediction of ophthalmopathy was tested in an independent validation cohort consisting of about 20 hyperthyroidism patients and some 16 patients who later progressed to ophthalmopathy. The 100 or so discovery patients were randomly divided into training and test sets at a 7:3 ratio. In addition, the study compared T-cell repertoires in thyroid tissue and in blood from about 6 Graves' hyperthyroidism patients. After blood sampling, hyperthyroidism patients were treated with methimazole at a starting dose of 30 mg daily, and ophthalmopathy patients were treated with high-dose intravenous methylprednisolone. The paper reports TCR Vbeta CDR3 sequencing of 140 or so peripheral blood samples: approximately 41 ophthalmopathy, 70 to 85 hyperthyroidism and approximately 17 progressor patients.

TCR beta CDR3 regions were amplified from RNA transcripts. The first round of RT-PCR for the TCR CDR3 was performed with the HTBI primer set and the Qiagen OneStep RT-PCR kit. Libraries were constructed in a second round of multiplex PCR, after which size selection and purification were carried out. Libraries were sequenced paired-end with 100 bp reads on an Illumina HiSeq2000. Turning to the authors' computational methods: SOAPnuke was used to process the raw data, removing reads that contained adapters or uncalled bases, had a mean Phred below 15, or lacked an exact match to the constant primer or identifier. High-quality paired reads were merged using COPE v1.2.5, and each unique nucleotide sequence was defined as a clonotype. MiTCR v1.1 was used to align the clonotypes against IMGT TRBV, TRBD and TRBJ reference segments. The analysis was restricted to V-J combinations with a frequency above 0.0001, which together covered 99.2% of the repertoires. A TCS score was defined as the ratio between F50 (clonal expansion) and ExV (chaos), using BLOSUM62-based TCRdist between CDR3 peptides within each V-J. Welch's t-statistics and random forest reduced fewer than 600 V-J features to 10 to 15, which were used in a naive Bayes classifier (R e1071). TCRdb handled the public reads itself, with Q25 trimming in fastp and clone calling in MiXCR, and kept productive beta chains. Each record represents a unique CDR3 protein, reported with the most common genes and DNA among its rows. The V and J calls shown here were made by TCRdb, not taken from the authors' results. The table for this sample lists 390,000 or so distinct CDR3 sequences; roughly 15% of them were counted only once. The ten largest clones take up 13% of the sample.

On this clonotype itself: No cognate antigen has been identified for it. The sample holds no much larger clone one base away, and base qualities are not on file.

Findings and caveats that apply to the study as a whole: In validation, the model predicted progression to ophthalmopathy a median of around 6.5 months before onset, with around 70% sensitivity and around 76% specificity. Sample size was not statistically predetermined, and blinding of investigators to group allocation was not performed. Blood samples also contained most of the expanded thyroid clonotypes (frequency above 0.001), which suggests that blood repertoires may reflect thyroid immune responses. Ophthalmopathy was separated from stable hyperthyroidism by a 13 V-J signature model, with about 88% sensitivity and roughly 81% specificity obtained in cross-validation and 80%/75% obtained in testing.

Moderately to severely active disease, a Clinical Activity Score of at least 3, a NOSPECS grade of at least 4, and a duration under 3 months were present in ophthalmopathy patients. Exclusion was applied to patients with uncontrolled infections, other autoimmune diseases, pregnancy or lactation. Clinical symptoms, serum thyroxine and TRAb, thyroid ultrasound, and orbital computed tomography formed the basis for the diagnoses. Ficoll-Paque density gradient centrifugation was used to isolate PBMCs from under 11 ml of fresh peripheral blood. Trizol reagent was used to extract total RNA, and RNA quality was then checked on an Agilent 2100 Bioanalyzer. The CDR3 contains 13 residues, cysteine and phenylalanine counted. Only the CDR3 region is kept as DNA, spanning 39 bases read in frame from base 1. V drops 6 bases and J drops 4 bases, leaving 9 bases in between. The germline V gene sets CDR1 to ENHRY and CDR2 to SYGVKD.

The chain joins TRBV10-3 to TRBJ2-2; perhaps TRBD2 is the D gene, with 7 bases matching. This clonotype was sampled from a man between 18 and 35 years old with Graves' ophthalmopathy. The sample was blood. The DNA is as follows: TGTGCCATCAGCGGGGGGCTCACCGGGGAGCTGTTTTTT. Translated, this gives CAISGGLTGELFF.